The 8 T cell receptor beta chains presented below share a single source sample, sequenced in a study of T cells after yellow fever vaccination. Each CDR3 protein is one row after TCRdb ran MiXCR on the 5' RACE reads. The sample has about 360,000 distinct CDR3 sequences; roughly 6.1% are singletons. The sequencing used PBMCs, collected 5 days after the yellow fever booster vaccination. The receptor source for this set is a man under 40 who received the YFV17D yellow fever vaccine.

The rearrangement uses TRBV5-4 and TRBJ2-2; 9 nucleotides agree with TRBD2. CDR1 and CDR2 (germline): SGHNT, YYREEE (reference sequence). Losses at the gene ends were 5 bases for V and 7 bases for J; bases not matched to a gene: 9. The CDR3 runs to 15 residues. CDR3 bases: TGTGCCAGCAGGGCGGGAGGGCGGAGGAGCGGGGAGCTGTTTTTT. Protein: CASRAGGRRSGELFF.

Only a few counts were recorded for this clonotype. This sequence joins TRBV3-1 and TRBJ1-1; no firm D call. V was shortened by 1 base and J by 0 bases, with 6 bases between the two germline ends. The germline V gene encodes CDR1 LGHDT and CDR2 YNNKEL (reference sequence). The CDR3 is made up of 14 amino acids. The CDR3, as DNA: TGTGCCAGCAGCCAAGTAGGGATGAACACTGAAGCTTTCTTT. Its protein product is CASSQVGMNTEAFF.

In its sample, this clonotype was seen once. This chain connects TRBV10-2 to TRBJ2-1, with TRBD2 matching 8 bases. Germline CDR1 is WSHSY and CDR2 is SAAADI. Trimming cost V 3 bases and J 0 bases; bases outside gene matches: 7. The CDR3 covers 17 residues. CDR3 amino acids: CASSEGSGISSYNEQFF. The DNA for the CDR3 is TGCGCCAGCAGTGAAGGTAGCGGGATTAGCTCCTACAATGAGCAGTTCTTC.

This clonotype was recorded at least ten times. The chain links TRBV4-1 to TRBJ2-1, with 7 bases matching TRBD2. The length of the CDR3 is 16 residues. Trimming took 0 bases from V and 4 from J; bases not matched to a gene: 6. The V gene's germline CDR1 is MGHRA and CDR2 YSYEKL. DNA of the CDR3: TGCGCCAGCAGCCAAGATGCCAGCGGGAAATACAATGAGCAGTTCTTC. It translates to CASSQDASGKYNEQFF.

This clonotype was seen a few times. The rearrangement uses TRBV6-1 and TRBJ2-1; a possible D gene is TRBD1 (6 bases). The germline V gene has CDR1 MNHNS and CDR2 SASEGT. The CDR3 is 17 amino acids. V was cut by 9 bases and J by 0 bases, with 21 bases left in between. The CDR3 reads CASKTQVTGSSYNEQFF. The CDR3 DNA sequence: TGTGCCAGTAAAACGCAAGTAACAGGGAGCTCCTACAATGAGCAGTTCTTC.

The table lists this clonotype with a few counts. The chain has TRBV12-3 or TRBV12-4 and TRBJ2-2; possibly TRBD2 for D (5 bases). V shed 0 bases and J shed 2 bases, with 13 bases lying between them. CDR3 length equals 17 residues. CDR3 sequence (DNA): TGTGCCAGCAGTTTAGCGTCACTTTCGGGAAACACCGGGGAGCTGTTTTTT. Amino acid sequence: CASSLASLSGNTGELFF.

This clonotype came up many times. The V and J genes are TRBV20-1 and TRBJ2-7, with D possibly TRBD2 on 7 matching bases. Germline CDR1 and CDR2: DFQATT and SNEGSKA (reference sequence). The CDR3 runs 13 residues. The ends were cut back, 5 bases at V and 7 bases at J, with 18 bases in the middle. The CDR3, as DNA: TGCAGTGCTCCGACTGGGGGGGCAGAGGAGCAGTACTTC. The encoded protein is CSAPTGGAEEQYF.

The gene calls are TRBV7-7 and TRBJ2-1; 12 nucleotides line up with TRBD2. V lost 2 bases to trimming and J lost 5 bases; unmatched junction nucleotides: 16. The CDR3 consists of 20 residues. The germline CDR1 and CDR2 sequences are SSHAT and FNYEAQ (reference sequence). In nucleotides, the CDR3 is TGTGCCAGCAGCTTAATGGGGAGGACTAGCGGGAATTTGTTCGACAATGAGCAGTTCTTC. It specifies CASSLMGRTSGNLFDNEQFF.